This TCR beta chain was captured in a study of blood T cell repertoires in COVID-19. V was trimmed by 0 bases and J by 3 bases, leaving 8 bases between them. The CDR3 extends over 14 amino acids. Germline lookup yields CDR1 SGHDN and CDR2 FVKESK. Per the study methods: Amplified reference gene primers provided the basis for estimating nucleated cell counts. Only in-frame clones appear in the TCRdb table, and some are missing; sequencing was by immunoSEQ multiplex PCR. Clone size and the V and J calls come from that table; the DNA yielded D and trimming. This sample has 200,000 or so clones, with roughly 84% found just once.

This chain links TRBV14 with TRBJ1-2; D gene unclear. The sequence was obtained from a woman aged 55-70 years with acute or convalescent COVID-19. The sample was peripheral blood. The CDR3 region is CASSQDNSYYGYTF. In nucleotides, the CDR3 is TGTGCCAGCAGCCAAGATAACAGCTACTATGGCTACACCTTC.